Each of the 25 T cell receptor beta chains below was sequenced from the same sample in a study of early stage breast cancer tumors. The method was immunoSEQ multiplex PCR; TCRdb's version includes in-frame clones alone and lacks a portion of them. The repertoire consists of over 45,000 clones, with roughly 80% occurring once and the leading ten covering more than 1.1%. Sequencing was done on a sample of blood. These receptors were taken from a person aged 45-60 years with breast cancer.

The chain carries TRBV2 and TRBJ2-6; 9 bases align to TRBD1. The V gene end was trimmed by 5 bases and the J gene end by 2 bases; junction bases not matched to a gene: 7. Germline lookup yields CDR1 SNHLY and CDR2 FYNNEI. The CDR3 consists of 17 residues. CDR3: CASSPGTGNAGANVLTF. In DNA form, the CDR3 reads TGTGCCAGCAGTCCGGGGACAGGGAATGCTGGGGCCAACGTCCTGACTTTC.

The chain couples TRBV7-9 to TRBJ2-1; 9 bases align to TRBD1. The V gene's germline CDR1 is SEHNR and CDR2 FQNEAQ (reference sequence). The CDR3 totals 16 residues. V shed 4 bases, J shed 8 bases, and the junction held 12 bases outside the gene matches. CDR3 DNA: TGTGCCAGCAGCTCCCCCCCCGGACAGGGGCCCCATGAGCAGTTCTTC. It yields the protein CASSSPPGQGPHEQFF.

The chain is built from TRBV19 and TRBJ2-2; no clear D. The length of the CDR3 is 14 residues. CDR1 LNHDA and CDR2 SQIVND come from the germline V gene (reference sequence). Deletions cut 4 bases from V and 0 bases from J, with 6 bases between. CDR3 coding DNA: TGTGCCAGTAGTAGGGTATCGAACACCGGGGAGCTGTTTTTT. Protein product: CASSRVSNTGELFF.

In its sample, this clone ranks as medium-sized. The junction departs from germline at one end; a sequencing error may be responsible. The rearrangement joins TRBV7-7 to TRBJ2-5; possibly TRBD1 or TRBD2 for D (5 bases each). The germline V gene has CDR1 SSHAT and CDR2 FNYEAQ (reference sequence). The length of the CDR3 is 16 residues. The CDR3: CASSQEPGRVQETQYF. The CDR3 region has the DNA TGTGCTAGCAGCCAGGAGCCGGGACGGGTCCAAGAGACCCAGTACTTC.

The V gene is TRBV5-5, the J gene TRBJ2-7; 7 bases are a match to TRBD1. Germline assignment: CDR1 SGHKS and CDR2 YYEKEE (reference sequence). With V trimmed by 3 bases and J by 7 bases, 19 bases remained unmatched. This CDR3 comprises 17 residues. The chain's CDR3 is CASSSDRTGTVALEQYF. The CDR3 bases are TGTGCCAGCAGCTCGGATCGAACCGGGACAGTGGCCTTGGAGCAGTACTTC.

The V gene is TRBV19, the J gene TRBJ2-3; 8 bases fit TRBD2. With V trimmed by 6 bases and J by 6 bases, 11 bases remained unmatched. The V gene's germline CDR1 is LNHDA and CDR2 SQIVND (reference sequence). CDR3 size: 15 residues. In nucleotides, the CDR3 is TGTGCCAGTAGCCCAGCGGGAGTCGTATCGGATACGCAGTATTTT. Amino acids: CASSPAGVVSDTQYF.

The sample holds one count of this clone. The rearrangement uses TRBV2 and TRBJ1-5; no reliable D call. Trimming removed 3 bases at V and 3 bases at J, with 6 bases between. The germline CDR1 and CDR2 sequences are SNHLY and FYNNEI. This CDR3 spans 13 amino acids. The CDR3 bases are TGTGCCAGCAGTGAGTTCCTCAATCAGCCCCAGCATTTT. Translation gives CASSEFLNQPQHF.

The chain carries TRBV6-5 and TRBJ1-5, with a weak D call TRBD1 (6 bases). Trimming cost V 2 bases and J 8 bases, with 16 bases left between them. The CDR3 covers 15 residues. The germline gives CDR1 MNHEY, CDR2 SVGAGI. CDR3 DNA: TGTGCCAGCAGTTACGGGACACTACCGAGGGAGCCCCAGCATTTT. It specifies CASSYGTLPREPQHF.

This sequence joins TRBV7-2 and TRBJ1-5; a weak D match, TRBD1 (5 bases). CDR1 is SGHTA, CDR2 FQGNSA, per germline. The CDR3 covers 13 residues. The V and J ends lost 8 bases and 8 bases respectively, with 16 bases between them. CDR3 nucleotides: TGTGCCAGCTCGCGGGACGCTAGGGAGCCCCAGCATTTT. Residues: CASSRDAREPQHF.

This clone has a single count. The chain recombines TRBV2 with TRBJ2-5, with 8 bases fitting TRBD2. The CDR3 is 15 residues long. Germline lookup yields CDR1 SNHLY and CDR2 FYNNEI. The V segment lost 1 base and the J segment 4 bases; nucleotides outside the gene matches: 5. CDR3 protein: CASSEGGGGRETQYF. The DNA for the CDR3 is TGTGCCAGCAGTGAAGGAGGCGGGGGGCGAGAGACCCAGTACTTC.

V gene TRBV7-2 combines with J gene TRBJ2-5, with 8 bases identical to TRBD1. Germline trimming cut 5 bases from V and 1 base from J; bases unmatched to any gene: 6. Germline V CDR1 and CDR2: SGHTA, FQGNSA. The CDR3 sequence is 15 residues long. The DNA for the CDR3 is TGTGCCAGCAGCCCTCTCAGGGGGCGCCAAGAGACCCAGTACTTC. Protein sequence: CASSPLRGRQETQYF.

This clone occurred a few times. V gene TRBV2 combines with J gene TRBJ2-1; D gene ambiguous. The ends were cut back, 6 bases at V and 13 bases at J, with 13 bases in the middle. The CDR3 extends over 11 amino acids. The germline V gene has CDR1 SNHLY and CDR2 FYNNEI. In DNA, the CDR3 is TGTGCCAGCAGGATCGGTAGATTTCAGTTCTTC. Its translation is CASRIGRFQFF. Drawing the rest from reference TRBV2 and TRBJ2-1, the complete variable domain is EPEVTQTPSHQVTQMGQEVILRCVPISNHLYFYWYRQILGQKVEFLVSFYNNEISEKSEIFDDQFSVERPDGSNFTLKIRSTKLEDSAMYFCASRIGRFQFFGPGTRLTVL.

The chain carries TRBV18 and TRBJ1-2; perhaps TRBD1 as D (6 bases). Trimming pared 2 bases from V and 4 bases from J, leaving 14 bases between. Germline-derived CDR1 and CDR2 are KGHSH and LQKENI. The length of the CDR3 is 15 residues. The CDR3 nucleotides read TGTGCCAGCTCACCATTAGCTGGGGGCGGCTATGGCTACACCTTC. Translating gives CASSPLAGGGYGYTF.

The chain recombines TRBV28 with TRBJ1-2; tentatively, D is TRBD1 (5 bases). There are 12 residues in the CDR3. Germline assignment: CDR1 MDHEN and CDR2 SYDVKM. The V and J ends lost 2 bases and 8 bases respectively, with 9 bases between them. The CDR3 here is CASSLVGDGYTF. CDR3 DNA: TGTGCCAGCAGTTTAGTAGGGGACGGCTACACCTTC.

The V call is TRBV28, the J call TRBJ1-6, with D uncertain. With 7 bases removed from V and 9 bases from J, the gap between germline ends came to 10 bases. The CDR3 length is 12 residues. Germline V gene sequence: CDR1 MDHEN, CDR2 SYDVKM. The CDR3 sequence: CASNTPGSPLHF. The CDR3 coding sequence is TGTGCCAGCAACACCCCAGGTTCACCCCTCCACTTT.

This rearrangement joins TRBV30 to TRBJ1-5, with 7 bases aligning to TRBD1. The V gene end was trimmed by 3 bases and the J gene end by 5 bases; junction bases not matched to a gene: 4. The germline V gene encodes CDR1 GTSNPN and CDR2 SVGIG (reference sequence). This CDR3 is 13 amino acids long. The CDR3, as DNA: TGTGCCTGGAGCCAGGGGGGGGATCAGCCCCAGCATTTT. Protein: CAWSQGGDQPQHF.

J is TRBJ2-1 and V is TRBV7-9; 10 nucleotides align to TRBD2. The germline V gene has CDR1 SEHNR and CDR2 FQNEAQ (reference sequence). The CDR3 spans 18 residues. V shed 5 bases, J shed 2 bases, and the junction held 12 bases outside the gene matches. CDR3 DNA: TGTGCCAGCAGCCTGGGACACTCTAGCGGGGGTGCCTACAATGAGCAGTTCTTC. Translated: CASSLGHSSGGAYNEQFF.

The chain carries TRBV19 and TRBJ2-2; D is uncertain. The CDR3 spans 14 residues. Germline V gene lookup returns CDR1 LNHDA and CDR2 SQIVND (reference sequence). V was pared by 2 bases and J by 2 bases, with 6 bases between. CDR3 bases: TGTGCCAGTAGTATACGGCTTAACACCGGGGAGCTGTTTTTT. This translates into CASSIRLNTGELFF.

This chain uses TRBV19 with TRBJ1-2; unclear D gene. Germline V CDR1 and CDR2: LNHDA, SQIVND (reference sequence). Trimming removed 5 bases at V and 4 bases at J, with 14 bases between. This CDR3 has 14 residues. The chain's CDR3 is CASSSTAEGYGYTF. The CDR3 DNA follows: TGTGCCAGTAGTTCAACGGCGGAGGGCTATGGCTACACCTTC.

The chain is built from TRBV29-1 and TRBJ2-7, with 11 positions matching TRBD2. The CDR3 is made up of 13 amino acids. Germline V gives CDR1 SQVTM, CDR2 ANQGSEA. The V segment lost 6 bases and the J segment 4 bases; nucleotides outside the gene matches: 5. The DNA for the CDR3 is TGCAGCGTGGCGGGACTAGCGGAATACGAGCAGTACTTC. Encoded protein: CSVAGLAEYEQYF.

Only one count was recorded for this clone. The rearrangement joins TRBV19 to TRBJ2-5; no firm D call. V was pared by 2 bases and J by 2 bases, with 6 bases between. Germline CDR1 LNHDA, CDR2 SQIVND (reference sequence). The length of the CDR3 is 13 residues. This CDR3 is CASSIQIQETQYF. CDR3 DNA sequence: TGTGCCAGTAGTATACAGATACAAGAGACCCAGTACTTC.

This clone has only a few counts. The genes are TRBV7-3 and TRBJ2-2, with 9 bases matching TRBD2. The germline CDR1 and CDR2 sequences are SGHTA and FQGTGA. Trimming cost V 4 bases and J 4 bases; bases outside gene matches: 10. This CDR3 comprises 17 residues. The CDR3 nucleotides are TGTGCCAGCAGCTCCACCGGGACTAGCCCTATCACCGGGGAGCTGTTTTTT. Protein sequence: CASSSTGTSPITGELFF.

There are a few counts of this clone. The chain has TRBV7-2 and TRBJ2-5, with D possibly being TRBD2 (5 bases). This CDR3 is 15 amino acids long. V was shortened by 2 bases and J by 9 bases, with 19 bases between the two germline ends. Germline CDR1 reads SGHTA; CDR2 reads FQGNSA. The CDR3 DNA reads TGTGCCAGCAGCTTAAATCTCTCTACAAGAGGGTCCCAGTACTTC. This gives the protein CASSLNLSTRGSQYF.

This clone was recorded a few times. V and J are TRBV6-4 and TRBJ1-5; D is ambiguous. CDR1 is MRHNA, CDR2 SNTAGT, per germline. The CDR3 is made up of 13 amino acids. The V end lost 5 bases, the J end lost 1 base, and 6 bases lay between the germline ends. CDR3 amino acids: CASSPDSNQPQHF. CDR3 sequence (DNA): TGTGCCAGCAGTCCGGACAGCAATCAGCCCCAGCATTTT.

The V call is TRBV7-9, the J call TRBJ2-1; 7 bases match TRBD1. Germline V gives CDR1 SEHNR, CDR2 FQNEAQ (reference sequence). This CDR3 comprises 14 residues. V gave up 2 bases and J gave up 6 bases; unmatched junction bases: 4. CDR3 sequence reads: CASSLPAGGNEQFF. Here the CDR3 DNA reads TGTGCCAGCAGCTTACCGGCAGGGGGCAATGAGCAGTTCTTC.